This T cell receptor (beta chain) was found in a study of identical twins. Unique molecular identifiers were in the cDNA, with template-switch universal primer binding. MiXCR, run by TCRdb on the 5' RACE reads, gives a single entry per CDR3 protein. The top ten hold approximately 7.6% of the sample, which has around 160,000 distinct CDR3 sequences, 3.5% seen once. This clonotype has a count of ten or more. Specimen: memory T cells sorted from blood. This TCR derives from a man between 18 and 35 years old in good health.

CDR3 sequence (DNA): TGTGCCAGCAGCTTAGCTAGCGGGAGCGGTGAGCAGTTCTTC. Amino acids: CASSLASGSGEQFF. The genes are TRBV11-2 and TRBJ2-1; 10 bases map to TRBD2. The junction had 3 bases not matched to a gene; V was cut back by 1 base and J by 9 bases. The CDR3 runs to 14 residues. The V gene's germline CDR1 is SGHAT and CDR2 FQNNGV. The full variable domain, completed using reference TRBV11-2 and TRBJ2-1, is EAGVAQSPRYKIIEKRQSVAFWCNPISGHATLYWYQQILGQGPKLLIQFQNNGVVDDSQLPKDRFSAERLKGVDSTLKIQPAKLEDSAVYLCASSLASGSGEQFFGPGTRLTVL.